Listed below are T cell receptor beta chains from one sample, sequenced in a study of blood T cell repertoires in COVID-19. Sequencing was performed with immunoSEQ multiplex PCR; in TCRdb, only in-frame clones are kept and a portion is missing. The data hold about 64,000 clones, with more than 75% observed a single time. The specimen sequenced was PBMCs or T cells enriched from blood (not recorded which). The receptors shown here come from a woman aged 40 to 50 who had recovered from COVID-19. Each CDR3 is given with its conserved first and last residue. The D gene is left open where the match is weak. The listing skips clone size in some rows; elsewhere it reads once, few, many or a size class.

CDR3 protein,CDR3 DNA,J gene,D gene,V gene,clone size
CASSLNRVYGYTF,TGTGCCAGCAGCTTAAACAGAGTTTATGGCTACACCTTC,TRBJ1-2,NA,TRBV11-2,once
CASSLNSLGTQYF,TGTGCCAGCAGCTTAAATAGCTTGGGTACGCAGTATTTT,TRBJ2-3,NA,TRBV11-2,NA
CASSFLRQPQHF,TGTGCCAGCAGTTTCTTGCGCCAGCCCCAGCATTTT,TRBJ1-5,NA,TRBV12-3/TRBV12-4,few
CASSLVDYRTDTQYF,TGTGCCAGCAGCTTAGTTGACTACCGCACAGATACGCAGTATTTT,TRBJ2-3,NA,TRBV13,NA
CASSHRVQGNNEQFF,TGTGCCAGCAGTCACAGGGTCCAAGGTAACAATGAGCAGTTCTTC,TRBJ2-1,NA,TRBV6-5,NA
CSASTFSGGSYGYTF,TGCAGTGCTAGTACTTTCTCAGGGGGCAGTTATGGCTACACCTTC,TRBJ1-2,TRBD1,TRBV20-1,NA
CASSEIVSIRGYTF,TGTGCCAGCAGTGAAATTGTCTCGATCCGGGGCTACACCTTC,TRBJ1-2,NA,TRBV6-1,NA
CASSQVQGGPNYGYTF,TGCGCCAGCAGCCAAGTACAAGGTGGGCCTAACTATGGCTACACCTTC,TRBJ1-2,NA,TRBV4-1,few
CASSPGQGNQPQHF,TGTGCCAGCTCACCGGGACAGGGAAATCAGCCCCAGCATTTT,TRBJ1-5,TRBD1,TRBV18,NA
CASSIRAGISTDTQYF,TGTGCCAGTAGTATTCGAGCGGGGATAAGCACAGATACGCAGTATTTT,TRBJ2-3,TRBD2,TRBV19,NA
CASSVRDRNSYEQYF,TGTGCCAGCAGTGTCAGGGATCGAAACTCCTACGAGCAGTACTTC,TRBJ2-7,NA,TRBV27,NA
CASSPRQGTISNQPQHF,TGTGCCAGTAGTCCGAGACAGGGAACAATTAGCAATCAGCCCCAGCATTTT,TRBJ1-5,TRBD1,TRBV19,NA
CASSLAVTGVTEAFF,TGTGCCAGCAGCTTAGCCGTGACAGGGGTCACTGAAGCTTTCTTT,TRBJ1-1,TRBD1,TRBV7-2,NA
CATSDGGLAGSTGELFF,TGTGCCACCAGTGATGGGGGACTAGCGGGGTCCACCGGGGAGCTGTTTTTT,TRBJ2-2,TRBD2,TRBV24-1,NA
CASSSLTGLGGYTF,TGTGCCAGCAGCTCGCTAACAGGTTTGGGGGGCTACACCTTC,TRBJ1-2,NA,TRBV5-4,NA
CASSHPRAGFKAGGSTDTQYF,TGCGCCAGCAGCCACCCACGAGCCGGGTTTAAGGCCGGTGGAAGCACAGATACGCAGTATTTT,TRBJ2-3,NA,TRBV4-1,NA
CASRQRGTGQNEQFF,TGTGCCAGCAGACAACGCGGGACAGGTCAGAATGAGCAGTTCTTC,TRBJ2-1,TRBD1,TRBV11-2,once
CASSIPGISDGYTF,TGTGCCAGCAGTATCCCCGGGATCTCGGATGGCTACACCTTC,TRBJ1-2,NA,TRBV25-1,NA
CASSLIAATDTQYF,TGTGCCAGCAGCTTGATAGCCGCCACAGATACGCAGTATTTT,TRBJ2-3,NA,TRBV5-6,NA
CASSLQLTGTGLSPLHF,TGTGCCAGCAGCCTGCAACTCACCGGGACAGGGTTGTCACCCCTCCACTTT,TRBJ1-6,TRBD1,TRBV7-9,NA
CASSLGAGLQSEKLFF,TGTGCCAGCAGCTTAGGGGCGGGGCTACAATCTGAAAAACTGTTTTTT,TRBJ1-4,NA,TRBV13,NA
CSVEPVGQPETQYF,TGCAGCGTTGAACCGGTGGGGCAGCCAGAGACCCAGTACTTC,TRBJ2-5,NA,TRBV29-1,NA
CASSPSGTGVSYEQYF,TGTGCCAGCAGCCCGTCCGGGACAGGGGTTTCCTACGAGCAGTACTTC,TRBJ2-7,TRBD1,TRBV3-1/TRBV3-2,NA
CASSWAGTGNEKLFF,TGTGCCAGCAGCTGGGCCGGGACAGGGAATGAAAAACTGTTTTTT,TRBJ1-4,TRBD1,TRBV5-6,NA
CASSSSGVYNEQFF,NA,TRBJ2-1,NA,TRBV27,NA